This TCR beta chain emerged from a study of molecular identifiers for immune sequencing clone quantification. As concerns this clonotype: Its antigen is undetermined.

Study results and limitations: Molecules of identical TCR sharing a barcode could underestimate highly expanded clone sizes. Amid 940,000 or so naive cells, spiked Jurkat TCR RNA from one cell was reportedly still detectable.

Naive CD8 T cells underwent sorting with the CD8+CD4-CCR7+CD45RA+ definition. The CDR3 spans 16 residues. V lost 6 bases, J lost 9 bases, and 16 bases stayed unmatched. Germline CDR1 is LGHDT and CDR2 is YNNKEL (reference sequence). Libraries of bulk TCR were made by previously described methods (with listed TCR primers). Each CDR3 protein is one row after TCRdb ran MiXCR on the PCR reads. The table includes about 320,000 distinct CDR3 sequences, over 20% detected once. The sample comprised naive CD8+ T cells from blood, with Jurkat cell RNA spiked in. Subset specified: FACS-sorted CD8+CD4-CCR7+CD45RA+ naive T cells. The gene calls are TRBV3-1 and TRBJ2-1; 8 nucleotides match TRBD2. The TCR was taken from a human donor in good health. Some libraries in this study had Jurkat cell RNA spiked in. The CDR3 protein is CASSPGVAGGIIEQFF. The CDR3 nucleotides are TGTGCCAGCAGTCCCGGGGTTGCGGGGGGCATTATTGAGCAGTTCTTC.